Described below is a single T cell receptor (beta chain) sequence and its context. Its antigen is still unknown. This CDR3 spans 14 amino acids. CDR1 is MNHEY, CDR2 SMNVEV, per germline (reference sequence). V lost 5 bases and J lost 5, with 13 bases in between. Clones were read by immunoSEQ multiplex PCR, and TCRdb kept only the in-frame ones, dropping some. The profile shows about 54,000 clones, 91% of them singletons. This specimen comes from a study of graft-versus-host responses after intestinal transplantation. On the study more broadly: Anti-thymocyte globulin was used for induction in all recipients, who then took tacrolimus and steroids for roughly three years. The study, taken as a whole, reports: Declining HvG levels early post-transplant were linked to peak circulating GvH clone levels. Researchers found GvH clones in recipient marrow, and some showed up first in ileum or blood.

The V gene is TRBV27, the J gene TRBJ1-5; possibly TRBD1 for D (5 bases). This clonotype originated in a human patient who received an intestinal transplant, so some T cells may come from the graft donor. Specimen: PBMCs, collected approximately 660 days after intestinal transplant. The CDR3 coding sequence is TGTGCCAGCAGTCCCTCAGGGCATTATCAGCCCCAGCATTTT. This sequence encodes CASSPSGHYQPQHF.